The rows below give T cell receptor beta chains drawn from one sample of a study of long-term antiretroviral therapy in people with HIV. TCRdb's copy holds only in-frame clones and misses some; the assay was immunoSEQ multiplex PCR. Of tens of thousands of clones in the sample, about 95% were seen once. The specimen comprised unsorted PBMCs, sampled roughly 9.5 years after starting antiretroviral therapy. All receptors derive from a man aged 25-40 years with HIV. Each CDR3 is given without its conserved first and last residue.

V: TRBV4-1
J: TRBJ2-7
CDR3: ASSRDRGQSYEQY

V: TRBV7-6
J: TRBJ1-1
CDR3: ASSPLTNTEAF

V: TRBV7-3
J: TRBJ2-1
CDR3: ASSFDYNNEQF

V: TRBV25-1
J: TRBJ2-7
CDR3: ASSERREQY

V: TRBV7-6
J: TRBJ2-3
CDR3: ASSPLRGVLTYTQY

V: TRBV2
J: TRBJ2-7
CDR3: ASRDDRGQQY

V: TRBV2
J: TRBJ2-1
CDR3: ASRPGTQYNEQF

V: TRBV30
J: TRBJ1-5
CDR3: AWNRLEGQPQH

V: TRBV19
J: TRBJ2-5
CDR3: ASRGVGSETQY

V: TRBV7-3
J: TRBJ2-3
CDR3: ASKITGASTDTQY

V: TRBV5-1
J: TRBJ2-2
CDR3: ASSLDRSRRVGELF

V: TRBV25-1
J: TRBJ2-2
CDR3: ASRGRVTGELF

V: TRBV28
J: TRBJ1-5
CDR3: ASSGSGGWSQPQH

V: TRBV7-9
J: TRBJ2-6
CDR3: ASSPVGGTGANVLT

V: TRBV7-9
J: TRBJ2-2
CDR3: ASSKDRATGELF

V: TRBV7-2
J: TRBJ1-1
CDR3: ASSFFGGREWNTEAF

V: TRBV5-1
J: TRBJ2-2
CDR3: ASSLAWGELF

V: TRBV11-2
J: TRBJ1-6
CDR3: ASSLVQNSPLH

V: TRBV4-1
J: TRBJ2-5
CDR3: ASSQVELAQETQY

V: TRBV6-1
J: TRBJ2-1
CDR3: ASSESGYGLGQF

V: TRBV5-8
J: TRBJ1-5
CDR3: ASSLLPGPYNQPQH

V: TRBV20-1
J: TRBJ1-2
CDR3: SVGNYGYT